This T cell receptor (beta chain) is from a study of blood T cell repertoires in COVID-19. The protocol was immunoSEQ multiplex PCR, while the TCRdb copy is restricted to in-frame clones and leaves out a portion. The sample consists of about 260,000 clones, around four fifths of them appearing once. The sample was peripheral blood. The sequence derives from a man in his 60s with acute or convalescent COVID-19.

CDR3: CASSARETDNEQFF. As DNA, the CDR3 is TGTGCCAGCAGCGCCCGGGAAACCGACAATGAGCAGTTCTTC. This chain uses TRBV7-8 with TRBJ2-1; D possibly corresponds to TRBD2 (5 bases). From germline, CDR1 is SGHVS and CDR2 FQNEAQ. The germline V and J ends were trimmed by 5 bases and 5 bases, with 13 bases remaining between them. This CDR3 is 14 amino acids long.